This T cell receptor (beta chain) is from a study of glioma-infiltrating T cells. Looking at the study overall: Sequencing aimed for about 4- to 11-fold coverage of about 920,000 peripheral T cells.

CDR1 SGHAT and CDR2 FQNNGV come from the germline V gene. V shed 3 bases and J 2 bases; nucleotides not matched to a gene: 13. CDR3 length equals 18 residues. Study-level results: Patients with low tissue-blood divergence carried a signature set of shared blood CDR3 motifs. Only very few CDR3 sequences appeared in both tissue and blood. Non-neoplastic patients had below-expected tissue-blood divergence, while all gliomas exceeded expectation.

On this clonotype: Its antigen is unknown.

The iRepertoire nested amplicon-rescue multiplex PCR amplified TCR alpha and beta CDR3s from RNA. TCRdb fed the multiplex PCR reads into MiXCR, producing one record per CDR3 protein. This sample has around 390,000 distinct CDR3 sequences, with around 38% found just once. The TCR sequence derives from a human donor with low-grade glioma or glioblastoma, undergoing nonglioma brain surgery, or in good health (not recorded which). The gene calls are TRBV11-2 and TRBJ2-3; TRBD2 agrees at 8 bases. The material sequenced was glioma tissue, nonneoplastic brain tissue, or PBMCs (not recorded which). The CDR3 sequence is CASSFPRGTRSITDTQYF. Here the CDR3 DNA reads TGTGCCAGCAGCTTCCCAAGGGGGACTAGGTCCATCACAGATACGCAGTATTTT.